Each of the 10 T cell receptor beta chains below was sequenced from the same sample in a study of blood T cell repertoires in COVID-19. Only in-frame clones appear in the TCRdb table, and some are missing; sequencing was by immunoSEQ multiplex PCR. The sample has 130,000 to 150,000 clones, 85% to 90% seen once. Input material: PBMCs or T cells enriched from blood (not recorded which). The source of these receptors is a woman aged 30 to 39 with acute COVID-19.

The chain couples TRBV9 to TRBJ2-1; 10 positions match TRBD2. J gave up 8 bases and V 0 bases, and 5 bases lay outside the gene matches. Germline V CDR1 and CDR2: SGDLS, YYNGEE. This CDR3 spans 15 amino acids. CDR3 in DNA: TGTGCCAGCAGCGTAGCTAGCGGGAGTTTCTATGAGCAGTTCTTC. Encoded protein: CASSVASGSFYEQFF.

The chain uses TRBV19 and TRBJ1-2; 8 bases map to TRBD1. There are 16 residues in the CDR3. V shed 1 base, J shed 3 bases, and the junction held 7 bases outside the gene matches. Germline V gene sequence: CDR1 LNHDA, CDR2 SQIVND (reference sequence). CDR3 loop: CASSIGRDRRYYGYTF. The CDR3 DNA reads TGTGCCAGTAGTATAGGGAGGGACAGGAGGTACTATGGCTACACCTTC.

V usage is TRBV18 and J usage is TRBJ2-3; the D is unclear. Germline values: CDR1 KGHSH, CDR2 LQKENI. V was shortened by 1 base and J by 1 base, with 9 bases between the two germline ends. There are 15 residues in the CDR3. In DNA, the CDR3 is TGTGCCAGCTCACCACAGCCCTTGGGCACAGATACGCAGTATTTT. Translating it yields CASSPQPLGTDTQYF.

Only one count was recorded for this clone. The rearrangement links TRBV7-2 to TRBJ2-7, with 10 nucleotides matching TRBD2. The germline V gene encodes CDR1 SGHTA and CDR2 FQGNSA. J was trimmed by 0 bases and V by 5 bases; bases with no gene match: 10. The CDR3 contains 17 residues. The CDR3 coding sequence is TGTGCCAGCAGCGCCTCCACTAGCGGGACAATCTCCTACGAGCAGTACTTC. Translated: CASSASTSGTISYEQYF. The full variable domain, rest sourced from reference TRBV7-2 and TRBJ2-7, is GAGVSQSPSNKVTEKGKDVELRCDPISGHTALYWYRQSLGQGLEFLIYFQGNSAPDKSGLPSDRFSAERTGGSVSTLTIQRTQQEDSAVYLCASSASTSGTISYEQYFGPGTRLTVT.

The CDR3 DNA sequence: TGTGCCAGCAGTTTACAGGGTGGGTACGAGCAGTACTTC. Encoded protein: CASSLQGGYEQYF. The chain employs TRBV27 and TRBJ2-7, with D possibly TRBD1 on 5 matching bases. CDR1 MNHEY and CDR2 SMNVEV come from the germline V gene (reference sequence). The CDR3 runs 13 residues. The ends were cut back, 2 bases at V and 4 bases at J, with 9 bases in the middle.

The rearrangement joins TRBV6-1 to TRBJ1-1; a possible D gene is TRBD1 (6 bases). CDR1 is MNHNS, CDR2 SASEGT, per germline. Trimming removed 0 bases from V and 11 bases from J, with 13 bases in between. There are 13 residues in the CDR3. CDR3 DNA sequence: TGTGCCAGCAGTGAAGCCGTCGACAGGACCGCTTTCTTT. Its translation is CASSEAVDRTAFF.

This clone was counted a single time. The CDR3 loop is CASSLSGIGFYEQYF. The DNA for the CDR3 is TGTGCCAGCTCCCTTTCCGGGATAGGGTTTTACGAGCAGTACTTC. This chain links TRBV7-3 with TRBJ2-7, with D perhaps TRBD2 (5 bases). Germline lookup yields CDR1 SGHTA and CDR2 FQGTGA. V was trimmed by 8 bases and J by 4 bases, leaving 21 bases between them. This CDR3 has 15 residues.

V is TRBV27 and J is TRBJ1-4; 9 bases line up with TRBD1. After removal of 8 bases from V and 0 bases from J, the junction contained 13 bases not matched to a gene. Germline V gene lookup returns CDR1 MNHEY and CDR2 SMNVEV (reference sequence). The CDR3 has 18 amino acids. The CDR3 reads CASDLRGGTGSTNEKLFF. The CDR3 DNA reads TGTGCCAGCGACCTGCGGGGCGGGACAGGGTCAACTAATGAAAAACTGTTTTTT.

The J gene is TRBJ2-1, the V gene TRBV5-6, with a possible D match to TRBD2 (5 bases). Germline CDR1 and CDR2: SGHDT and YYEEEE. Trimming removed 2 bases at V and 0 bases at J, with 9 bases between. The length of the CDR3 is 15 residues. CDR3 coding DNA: TGTGCCAGCAGCTTCGGACTGGTCTCCTACAATGAGCAGTTCTTC. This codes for CASSFGLVSYNEQFF.

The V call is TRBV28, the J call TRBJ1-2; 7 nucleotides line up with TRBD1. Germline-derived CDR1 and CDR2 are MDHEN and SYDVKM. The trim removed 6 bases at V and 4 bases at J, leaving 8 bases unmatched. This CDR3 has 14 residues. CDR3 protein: CASSLATGPYGYTF. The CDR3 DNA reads TGTGCCAGCAGCCTCGCGACAGGGCCCTATGGCTACACCTTC.